This T cell receptor (beta chain) was sequenced in a study of OX40 agonist ivuxolimab in advanced cancers. The assay was immunoSEQ multiplex PCR, and TCRdb's table has in-frame clones only and misses some. The sample carries more than 100,000 clones, approximately 90% recorded once. Regarding this clone: Antigen: not known.

The V end was cut by 6 bases, the J end by 0 bases, with 12 bases between. This CDR3 comprises 14 residues. CDR1 and CDR2 from the germline V gene are KGHSH and LQKENI. Findings and caveats of the study: The CD4+ and CD8+ T cells in the blood had expanded clonally by week 6 at 0.1 to 3.0 mg/kg.

The sample consisted of CD4+ or CD8+ T cells sorted from blood, taken in a trial of the OX40 agonist ivuxolimab. The rearrangement joins TRBV18 to TRBJ2-7; maybe TRBD1 (5 bases). The origin of this receptor is an adult with an advanced solid tumor such as melanoma, head and neck, liver or kidney cancer. The CDR3 here is CASSLTDSSYEQYF. The CDR3 coding sequence is TGTGCCAGCTCTCTAACCGACAGCTCCTACGAGCAGTACTTC.